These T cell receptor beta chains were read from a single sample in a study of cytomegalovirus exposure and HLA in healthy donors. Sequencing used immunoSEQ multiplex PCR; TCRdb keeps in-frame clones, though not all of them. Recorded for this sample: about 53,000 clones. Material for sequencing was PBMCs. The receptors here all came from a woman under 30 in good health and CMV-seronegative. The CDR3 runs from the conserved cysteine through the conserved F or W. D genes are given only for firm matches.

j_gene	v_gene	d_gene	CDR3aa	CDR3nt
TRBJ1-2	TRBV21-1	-	CASSPLGGAQGYTF	TGTGCCAGCAGTCCACTAGGGGGGGCGCAAGGCTACACCTTC
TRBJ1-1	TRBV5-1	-	CASSSERRQLEAFF	TGCGCCAGCAGCTCCGAAAGGAGGCAACTTGAAGCTTTCTTT
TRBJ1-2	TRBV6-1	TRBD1	CASISRTGNYGYTF	TGTGCCAGCATATCCCGGACAGGGAACTATGGCTACACCTTC
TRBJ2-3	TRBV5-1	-	CASSLWAPSSTDTQYF	TGCGCCAGCAGCTTGTGGGCCCCTTCCAGCACAGATACGCAGTATTTT
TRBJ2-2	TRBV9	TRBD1	CASDRVGAGELFF	TGTGCCAGCGACAGGGTTGGCGCCGGGGAGCTGTTTTTT
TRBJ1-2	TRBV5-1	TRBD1	CASHRDRENNYGYTF	TGCGCCAGCCACCGGGACAGGGAGAACAACTATGGCTACACCTTC
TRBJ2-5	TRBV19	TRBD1	CASGQGITTQETQYF	TGTGCCAGCGGACAGGGGATAACCACACAAGAGACCCAGTACTTC
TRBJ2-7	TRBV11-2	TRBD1	CASRSLYRGEYEQYF	TGTGCCAGCAGGTCTTTGTACAGGGGGGAGTACGAGCAGTACTTC
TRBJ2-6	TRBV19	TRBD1	CASSILGQSLSGANVLTF	TGTGCCAGTAGTATCTTGGGACAGTCTCTCTCTGGGGCCAACGTCCTGACTTTC
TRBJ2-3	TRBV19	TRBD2	CASRVSGGFTDTQYF	TGTGCCAGTAGAGTGAGCGGGGGTTTCACAGATACGCAGTATTTT
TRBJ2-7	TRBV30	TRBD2	CAWSVQLADTKQYF	TGTGCCTGGAGTGTACAACTAGCGGATACGAAGCAGTACTTC
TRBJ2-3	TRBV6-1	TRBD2	CASSIGGTTDHTQYF	TGTGCCAGCAGTATAGGCGGGACTACCGACCATACGCAGTATTTT
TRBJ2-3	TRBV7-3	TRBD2	CASSLTSGRPSDTQYF	TGTGCCAGCAGCTTAACTAGCGGGAGACCCTCAGATACGCAGTATTTT
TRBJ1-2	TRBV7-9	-	CASSLPSNYGYTF	TGTGCCAGCAGCCTCCCGAGCAACTATGGCTACACCTTC
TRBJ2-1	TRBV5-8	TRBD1	CASSRRTGGYNEQFF	TGTGCCAGCAGCCGCAGGACAGGGGGTTACAATGAGCAGTTCTTC
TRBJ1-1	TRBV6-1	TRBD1	CASSAMTGGAMNTEAFF	TGTGCCAGCAGTGCCATGACAGGGGGCGCCATGAACACTGAAGCTTTCTTT
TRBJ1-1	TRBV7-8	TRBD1	CASSRQGYTEAFF	TGTGCCAGCAGCCGACAGGGGTACACTGAAGCTTTCTTT
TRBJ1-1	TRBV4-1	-	CASSYPSGGRTEAFF	TGCGCCAGCAGCTACCCCTCGGGGGGGCGCACTGAAGCTTTCTTT
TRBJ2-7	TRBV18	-	CASSPAGAGYEQYF	TGTGCCAGCTCACCTGCGGGTGCAGGTTACGAGCAGTACTTC
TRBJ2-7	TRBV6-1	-	CASRGPWGEQYF	TGTGCCAGCAGGGGGCCCTGGGGTGAGCAGTACTTC
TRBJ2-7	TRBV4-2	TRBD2	CASSQDTSGAYEQYF	TGTGCCAGCAGCCAAGATACTAGCGGCGCCTACGAGCAGTACTTC
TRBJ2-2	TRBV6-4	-	CASSDDSLYRNTGELFF	TGTGCCAGCAGTGACGACAGCCTTTACCGGAACACCGGGGAGCTGTTTTTT
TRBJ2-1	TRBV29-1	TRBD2	CSAGGRASGYNEQFF	TGCAGCGCTGGCGGGAGGGCCTCGGGTTACAATGAGCAGTTCTTC
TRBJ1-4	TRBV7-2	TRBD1	CASSRQGRNEKLFF	TGTGCCAGCAGCAGACAGGGTCGGAATGAAAAACTGTTTTTT
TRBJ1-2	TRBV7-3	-	CASSLERNYGYTF	TGTGCCAGCAGCTTAGAGAGGAACTATGGCTACACCTTC
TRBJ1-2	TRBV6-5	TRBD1	CASSRDSNWSYTF	TGTGCCAGCAGCCGGGACAGCAATTGGAGCTACACCTTC
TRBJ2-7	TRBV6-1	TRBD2	CASLAGRVSYEQYF	TGTGCCAGCCTAGCGGGGCGGGTCTCCTACGAGCAGTACTTC
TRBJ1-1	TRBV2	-	CASSDQENTEAFF	TGTGCCAGCAGTGATCAGGAGAACACTGAAGCTTTCTTT
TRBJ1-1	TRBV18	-	CASSSQGWNTEAFF	TGTGCCAGCTCATCCCAGGGTTGGAACACTGAAGCTTTCTTT
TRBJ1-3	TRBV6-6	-	CASSYRDSGNTIYF	TGTGCCAGCAGTTACCGGGACTCTGGAAACACCATATATTTT
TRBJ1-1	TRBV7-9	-	CASSSPGGNTEAFF	TGTGCCAGCAGCTCCCCCGGGGGTAACACTGAAGCTTTCTTT
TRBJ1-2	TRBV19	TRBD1	CASNPGTGIGYTF	TGTGCCAGCAATCCTGGGACAGGGATTGGCTACACCTTC
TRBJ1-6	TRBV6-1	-	CAGRGSSNYNSPLHF	TGTGCCGGAAGGGGCAGTTCAAACTATAATTCACCCCTCCACTTT
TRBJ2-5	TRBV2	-	CASRETEYQETQYF	TGTGCCAGCAGGGAGACAGAGTACCAAGAGACCCAGTACTTC
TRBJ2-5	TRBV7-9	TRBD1	CASSLVPGTGEQETQYF	TGTGCCAGCAGCTTAGTTCCCGGTACAGGGGAACAAGAGACCCAGTACTTC
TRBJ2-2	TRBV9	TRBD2	CASSVGLAGDGGELFF	TGTGCCAGCAGCGTGGGACTAGCGGGAGATGGCGGGGAGCTGTTTTTT
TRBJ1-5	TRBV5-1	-	CASSLEGRSNQPQHF	TGCGCCAGCAGCTTGGAGGGGAGGAGCAATCAGCCCCAGCATTTT
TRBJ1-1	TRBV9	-	CASSVLFGTEAFF	TGTGCCAGCAGCGTACTCTTCGGCACTGAAGCTTTCTTT
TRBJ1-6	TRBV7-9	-	CASSSVKASSYNSPLHF	TGTGCCAGCAGTTCGGTCAAAGCGAGCTCCTATAATTCACCCCTCCACTTT
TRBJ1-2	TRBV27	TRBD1	CASSSARDRYYGYTF	TGTGCCAGCAGTTCTGCCCGGGACAGGTACTATGGCTACACCTTC
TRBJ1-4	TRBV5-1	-	CASSLGVQGNEKLFF	TGCGCCAGCAGCTTGGGTGTACAGGGAAATGAAAAACTGTTTTTT
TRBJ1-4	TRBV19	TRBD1	CASSKPDRVGINEKLFF	TGTGCCAGTAGTAAGCCGGACAGGGTCGGTATTAATGAAAAACTGTTTTTT
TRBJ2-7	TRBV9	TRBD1	CASSVGDSGQVGYEQYF	TGTGCCAGCAGCGTGGGGGACTCGGGACAGGTGGGCTACGAGCAGTACTTC
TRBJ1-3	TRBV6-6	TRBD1	CASSTYPGTGGNTIYF	TGTGCCAGCAGCACCTATCCCGGGACAGGGGGGAACACCATATATTTT
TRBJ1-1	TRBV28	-	CASRVRNMNTEAFF	TGTGCCAGCAGGGTGCGGAATATGAACACTGAAGCTTTCTTT
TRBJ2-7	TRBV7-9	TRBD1	CASTSTGVYEQYF	TGTGCCAGCACCTCTACAGGGGTCTACGAGCAGTACTTC
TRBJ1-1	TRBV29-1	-	CSVEEAGRTEAFF	TGCAGCGTTGAAGAGGCGGGGCGTACTGAAGCTTTCTTT
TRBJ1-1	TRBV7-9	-	CASSLVWQEGRQAFF	TGTGCCAGCAGCTTAGTCTGGCAGGAAGGGAGACAAGCTTTCTTT
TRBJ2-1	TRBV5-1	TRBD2	CASSLGLAARDEQFF	TGCGCCAGCAGCTTGGGACTAGCGGCCCGCGATGAGCAGTTCTTC
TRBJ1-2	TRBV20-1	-	CSARYEVHTF	TGCAGTGCTAGATACGAGGTCCACACCTTC
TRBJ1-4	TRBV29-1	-	CSAAGGEKLFF	TGCAGCGCTGCAGGAGGTGAAAAACTGTTTTTT
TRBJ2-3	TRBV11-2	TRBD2	CASSPPLAGGTDTQYF	TGTGCCAGCAGCCCCCCCCTAGCGGGGGGCACAGATACGCAGTATTTT
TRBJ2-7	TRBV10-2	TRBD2	CASSLTSGPYEQYF	TGCGCCAGCAGCCTGACTAGCGGCCCCTACGAGCAGTACTTC
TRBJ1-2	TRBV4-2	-	CASSQPSSGVNYGYTF	TGTGCCAGCAGCCAACCCTCCAGCGGGGTTAACTATGGCTACACCTTC
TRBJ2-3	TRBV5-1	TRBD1	CASSMGQGRDTQYF	TGCGCCAGCAGCATGGGACAGGGTAGGGATACGCAGTATTTT
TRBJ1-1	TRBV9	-	CASSVVTGNTEAFF	TGTGCCAGCAGCGTAGTCACGGGGAACACTGAAGCTTTCTTT
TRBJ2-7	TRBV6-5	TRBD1	CASRSPGQGTYEQYF	TGTGCCAGCAGGTCACCGGGACAGGGAACTTACGAGCAGTACTTC
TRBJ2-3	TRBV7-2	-	CASLAIDTQYF	TGTGCCAGCTTAGCGATAGATACGCAGTATTTT
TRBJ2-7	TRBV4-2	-	CASSQEVIGRSYEQYF	TGTGCCAGCAGCCAAGAGGTTATAGGGAGGTCCTACGAGCAGTACTTC